The 18 T cell receptor beta chains below were found in one sample sequenced in a study of blood T cell repertoires in COVID-19. Libraries were prepared by immunoSEQ multiplex PCR; TCRdb keeps only in-frame clonotypes and omits some of them. Counted here are about 370,000 clones, nearly 90% occurring once; the ten biggest clones make up 6.5%. Sequences were obtained from peripheral blood. The receptors originated from a man aged 18 to 29 with active or convalescent COVID-19.

The genes are TRBV21-1 and TRBJ2-3; TRBD2 is the table's D call, not checked against the DNA. TRBV21-1 is marked as a pseudogene. This CDR3 spans 19 amino acids. CDR3 sequence (DNA): TGTGCCAGCAGCAAACTCGGTTATCGGGAGGCACTGAGCACAGATACGCAGTATTTT. Its protein is CASSKLGYREALSTDTQYF.

The rearrangement joins TRBV28 to TRBJ2-2, with TRBD1 as a possible D gene (8 bases). Germline V gene sequence: CDR1 MDHEN, CDR2 SYDVKM. This CDR3 spans 15 amino acids. Trimming removed 7 bases at V and 5 bases at J, with 17 bases between. This CDR3 is CASKEGGDRTGELFF. The CDR3 nucleotides are TGTGCCAGCAAGGAAGGGGGGGACAGGACCGGGGAGCTGTTTTTT.

V usage is TRBV9 and J usage is TRBJ1-1; a possible D gene is TRBD1 (5 bases). The CDR3 has 13 amino acids. Germline V gives CDR1 SGDLS, CDR2 YYNGEE. The V end lost 0 bases, the J end lost 12 bases, and 15 bases lay between the germline ends. CDR3 DNA: TGTGCCAGCAGCGTAGGGTTTCAGGGTCAAACTTTCTTT. Amino acids: CASSVGFQGQTFF.

This clone was seen more than once but under ten times. The V call is TRBV2, the J call TRBJ2-7; unclear D gene. This CDR3 has 13 residues. Trimming took 2 bases from V and 3 from J, leaving 8 bases between them. Germline lookup yields CDR1 SNHLY and CDR2 FYNNEI. CDR3 bases: TGTGCCAGCAGTGAACCCCCTAACTACGAGCAGTACTTC. Protein: CASSEPPNYEQYF. Based on the CDR3 plus reference TRBV2 and TRBJ2-7, the full variable domain is EPEVTQTPSHQVTQMGQEVILRCVPISNHLYFYWYRQILGQKVEFLVSFYNNEISEKSEIFDDQFSVERPDGSNFTLKIRSTKLEDSAMYFCASSEPPNYEQYFGPGTRLTVT.

This clone was detected only once. This chain joins TRBV7-3 and TRBJ2-1; 11 nucleotides agree with TRBD2. The CDR3 sequence is 16 residues long. Trimming cost V 5 bases and J 1 base; bases outside gene matches: 4. Germline lookup yields CDR1 SGHTA and CDR2 FQGTGA. CDR3 in DNA: TGTGCCAGCAGCGCGGGACTAGCGGCTTCCTACAATGAGCAGTTCTTC. Amino acid sequence: CASSAGLAASYNEQFF.

The chain employs TRBV29-1 and TRBJ2-3, with TRBD2 identical over 10 bases. CDR3 length: 15 amino acids. Germline lookup yields CDR1 SQVTM and CDR2 ANQGSEA. With V trimmed by 2 bases and J by 3 bases, 5 bases remained unmatched. CDR3 in amino acids: CSVESASGRTDTQYF. In DNA form, the CDR3 reads TGCAGCGTTGAAAGTGCTAGCGGGAGAACAGATACGCAGTATTTT.

This clone was observed once. The chain combines TRBV5-8 with TRBJ1-3; the match to TRBD1 covers 7 bases. Germline CDR1 reads SGHTS; CDR2 reads YDEGEE. The CDR3 is made up of 14 amino acids. Unmatched junction bases numbered 3, after V lost 4 bases and J lost 2 bases. CDR3 sequence (DNA): TGTGCCAGCAGCCCGGGACAGACTGGAAACACCATATATTTT. Translating it yields CASSPGQTGNTIYF.

V usage is TRBV10-1 and J usage is TRBJ1-5; D might be TRBD1 (5 bases). Per germline, CDR1 WNHNN and CDR2 SYGVQD (reference sequence). The CDR3 has 11 residues. The V and J ends lost 6 bases and 10 bases respectively, with 10 bases between them. Here the CDR3 DNA reads TGCGCCAGCAGGAGGGACTTTCCCCAGCATTTT. Protein: CASRRDFPQHF.

V gene TRBV7-8 combines with J gene TRBJ2-7, with a tentative D call TRBD2 (7 bases). This CDR3 region has 16 residues. Germline CDR1 is SGHVS and CDR2 is FQNEAQ. V lost 4 bases, J lost 2 bases, and 18 bases lay in between. The CDR3 reads CASSSLEGEGAYEQYF. The CDR3 DNA is TGTGCCAGCAGCTCCTTAGAGGGGGAGGGGGCCTACGAGCAGTACTTC.

V usage is TRBV19 and J usage is TRBJ2-5; maybe TRBD2 (6 bases). CDR1 and CDR2 (germline): LNHDA, SQIVND (reference sequence). The V gene lost 6 bases and the J gene lost 1 base, with 15 bases spanning the gap. The CDR3 is 15 amino acids. The CDR3 DNA is TGTGCCAGTAGCATCGGCGAGCGGGCCCAAGAGACCCAGTACTTC. This codes for CASSIGERAQETQYF.

The gene calls are TRBV4-1 and TRBJ1-4, with D perhaps TRBD1 (6 bases). The CDR3 contains 17 residues. Trimming left V 0 bases short and J 3 bases short, with 14 bases between. Germline V gives CDR1 MGHRA, CDR2 YSYEKL. CDR3 nucleotides: TGCGCCAGCAGCCAAGATAGTGGGGGCGAGTCTAATGAAAAACTGTTTTTT. It encodes CASSQDSGGESNEKLFF.

V and J are TRBV4-3 and TRBJ1-6; D ambiguous. Germline-derived CDR1 and CDR2 are LGHNA and YSLEER. This CDR3 comprises 16 residues. V was trimmed by 0 bases and J by 0 bases, leaving 6 bases between them. CDR3 sequence: CASSQDIRSYNSPLHF. CDR3 DNA sequence: TGCGCCAGCAGCCAAGATATCCGCTCCTATAATTCACCCCTCCACTTT.

The chain carries TRBV28 and TRBJ2-7; 7 nucleotides line up with TRBD1. This CDR3 comprises 14 residues. V was pared by 3 bases and J by 2 bases, with 4 bases of the junction left unmatched. Germline CDR1 MDHEN, CDR2 SYDVKM. This CDR3 is CASSFADRTYEQYF. The CDR3, as DNA: TGTGCCAGCAGTTTCGCGGACAGGACCTACGAGCAGTACTTC.

The V call is TRBV28, the J call TRBJ2-7, with D unclear. Germline CDR1 MDHEN, CDR2 SYDVKM. This CDR3 spans 12 amino acids. V lost 4 bases to trimming and J lost 0 bases, with 4 bases between them. The CDR3 sequence is CASSSLSYEQYF. CDR3 nucleotides: TGTGCCAGCAGTTCCCTCTCCTACGAGCAGTACTTC.

This sequence joins TRBV6-5 and TRBJ1-1; D remains ambiguous. CDR1 and CDR2 from the germline V gene are MNHEY and SVGAGI. V was cut by 6 bases and J by 1 base, with 12 bases left in between. This CDR3 spans 14 amino acids. CDR3 sequence (DNA): TGTGCCAGCAGCATCGGACGGGGGAACACTGAAGCTTTCTTT. It codes for CASSIGRGNTEAFF.

The V call is TRBV6-1, the J call TRBJ1-2; 8 bases match TRBD1. The J segment lost 7 bases and the V segment lost 3 bases, leaving 4 bases of the junction unmatched. From germline, CDR1 is MNHNS and CDR2 SASEGT. The CDR3 extends over 13 amino acids. For the CDR3, the DNA is TGTGCCAGCAGTGACGCCAGGGGGCTTGGCTACACCTTC. Translated: CASSDARGLGYTF.

The genes are TRBV7-2 and TRBJ1-6; D not resolved. The germline V gene has CDR1 SGHTA and CDR2 FQGNSA. The CDR3 is made up of 16 amino acids. The V gene lost 3 bases and the J gene lost 1 base, with 10 bases spanning the gap. The CDR3 loop reads CASSFSGLSYNSPLHF. The CDR3 coding sequence is TGTGCCAGCAGCTTCTCGGGTTTGTCCTATAATTCACCCCTCCACTTT.

The chain links TRBV3-1 (or the pseudogene TRBV3-2) to TRBJ2-7; no firm D call. This CDR3 spans 14 amino acids. Germline lookup yields CDR1 LGHDT and CDR2 YNNKEL (reference sequence). Trimming left V 1 base short and J 0 bases short, with 7 bases between. CDR3: CASSQGLSSYEQYF. As DNA, the CDR3 is TGTGCCAGCAGCCAAGGGCTCTCCTCCTACGAGCAGTACTTC.